Sequencing of this TCR beta chain was carried out in a study of T cell responses to AZD1222 COVID-19 vaccine. The length of the CDR3 is 13 residues. The V and J ends lost 9 bases and 3 bases, in that order; junction bases with no gene match: 3. The V gene's germline CDR1 is MNHEY and CDR2 SVGEGT. Produced via immunoSEQ multiplex PCR; TCRdb's table is partial and in-frame only. The sample includes about 120,000 clones, 86% of them seen just once. Sequencing was performed on peripheral blood, taken 28 days after the second AZD1222 dose. The TCR comes from an adult who received the AZD1222 COVID-19 vaccine. The rearrangement links TRBV6-2 or TRBV6-3 to TRBJ2-3; TRBD2 agrees at 10 bases. CDR3 region: CASSGGHTDTQYF. The CDR3 DNA is TGTGCCAGTAGCGGGGGGCATACAGATACGCAGTATTTT.